The 16 T cell receptor beta chains given below trace back to one sample, sequenced in a study of early T cells in non-severe SARS-CoV-2 infection. TCRdb processed the 5' RACE reads anew with MiXCR; each CDR3 protein has one entry. Of some 81,000 distinct CDR3 sequences listed, about 15% were seen once; the top ten hold approximately 2.9%. The sequencing sample was made of whole blood. The source of these receptors is an adult who was a healthcare worker with PCR-confirmed SARS-CoV-2 infection or an uninfected control (not recorded which).

This clonotype was recorded many times. The rearrangement joins TRBV12-5 to TRBJ2-3, with TRBD1 as a possible D gene (6 bases). The V and J ends lost 2 bases and 6 bases respectively, with 15 bases between them. This CDR3 contains 15 residues. Germline values: CDR1 LGHNT, CDR2 FRNRAP. This CDR3 reads CASGLIGRGSDTQYF. CDR3 coding DNA: TGTGCTAGTGGTTTGATCGGCAGGGGCAGCGATACGCAGTATTTT.

The chain links TRBV29-1 to TRBJ2-5, with D maybe TRBD1 (6 bases). This CDR3 contains 11 residues. Germline V gene sequence: CDR1 SQVTM, CDR2 ANQGSEA. Trimming shortened V by 6 bases and J by 7 bases, and 12 bases separated the two germline ends. CDR3 DNA sequence: TGCAGCGTCGCAATACAGGGGACCCAGTACTTC. Protein: CSVAIQGTQYF.

The sample holds a few counts of this clonotype. CDR3 protein: CASSLRTTDSPLHF. CDR3 bases: TGTGCCAGCAGTTTGAGGACCACGGATTCACCCCTCCACTTT. The V and J genes are TRBV12-3 or TRBV12-4 and TRBJ1-6; D is undetermined. This CDR3 has 14 residues. Trimming cost V 3 bases and J 8 bases, with 11 bases left between them.

As for this clonotype: The conserved final phenylalanine or tryptophan is absent from the CDR3, which likely points to a read error. The chain is built from TRBV6-6 and TRBJ2-3; no clear D gene. V was pared by 6 bases and J by 1 base, with 8 bases between. This CDR3 contains 13 residues. Germline CDR1 reads MNHNY; CDR2 reads SVGAGI (reference sequence). The CDR3 DNA sequence: TGTGCCAGCAGACACCGCGGCACAGATACGCAGTATGTT. This encodes CASRHRGTDTQYV.

This clonotype was detected only a few times. V is TRBV6-6 and J is TRBJ1-4; 9 bases map to TRBD1. J was trimmed by 7 bases and V by 1 base; bases with no gene match: 7. This CDR3 has 16 residues. From germline, CDR1 is MNHNY and CDR2 SVGAGI (reference sequence). CDR3 amino acids: CASSYYRDREGEKLFF. CDR3 nucleotides: TGTGCCAGCAGTTACTATAGGGACAGGGAAGGTGAAAAACTGTTTTTT.

This rearrangement joins TRBV29-1 to TRBJ2-5, with D perhaps TRBD2 (6 bases). V was clipped by 7 bases and J by 5 bases, with 8 bases between them. The germline V gene encodes CDR1 SQVTM and CDR2 ANQGSEA. CDR3 size: 10 residues. The CDR3 region is CSAGGETQYF. DNA of the CDR3: TGCAGCGCAGGAGGGGAGACCCAGTACTTC.

This clonotype occurred a few times. The chain is built from TRBV6-1 and TRBJ1-2; unclear D gene. Germline-derived CDR1 and CDR2 are MNHNS and SASEGT. This CDR3 has 12 residues. V dropped 5 bases and J dropped 0 bases, with 4 bases sitting between them. The chain's CDR3 is CASSPTNYGYTF. The CDR3 region has the DNA TGTGCCAGCAGTCCTACTAACTATGGCTACACCTTC.

This clonotype was picked up a small number of times. The chain joins TRBV12-3 or TRBV12-4 to TRBJ2-7; D is unclear. The CDR3 length is 11 residues. The V and J ends lost 7 bases and 3 bases respectively, with 7 bases between them. The CDR3 spells CASKGFYEQYF. CDR3 coding DNA: TGTGCCAGCAAGGGTTTCTACGAGCAGTACTTC.

This sequence joins TRBV29-1 and TRBJ2-1, with D tentatively TRBD1 (6 bases). Germline lookup yields CDR1 SQVTM and CDR2 ANQGSEA. CDR3 length equals 13 residues. Trimming shortened V by 2 bases and J by 7 bases, and 12 bases separated the two germline ends. DNA of the CDR3: TGCAGCGTTGAACGGGTAACAGGGAATGAGCAGTTCTTC. Translated, it gives CSVERVTGNEQFF.

In its sample, this clonotype was seen a few times. V usage is TRBV29-1 and J usage is TRBJ1-1; D is uncertain. CDR3 length: 13 amino acids. V was shortened by 2 bases and J by 9 bases, with 16 bases between the two germline ends. The V gene's germline CDR1 is SQVTM and CDR2 ANQGSEA. CDR3 nucleotides: TGCAGCGTTGAATCTAGCCCGGCATCCCAAGCTTTCTTT. Protein sequence: CSVESSPASQAFF.

This clonotype was picked up a small number of times. The gene calls are TRBV27 and TRBJ2-7, with 7 bases aligning to TRBD2. The CDR3 covers 16 residues. Unmatched junction bases numbered 10, after V lost 3 bases and J lost 2 bases. Germline V lookup: CDR1 MNHEY, CDR2 SMNVEV (reference sequence). The CDR3 DNA sequence: TGTGCCAGCAGTTTCGCCCTCAGCGGGGCCCCCTACGAGCAGTACTTC. Translation: CASSFALSGAPYEQYF.

CDR3 loop: CASSPRLHEQYF. CDR3 DNA: TGTGCCAGCAGCCCCCGCCTGCACGAGCAGTACTTC. This chain links TRBV11-2 with TRBJ2-7; D not resolved. The germline V gene encodes CDR1 SGHAT and CDR2 FQNNGV. The V and J ends lost 5 bases and 5 bases respectively, with 10 bases between them. The CDR3 is 12 residues long.

This clonotype was counted many times. This chain links TRBV5-1 with TRBJ2-7; weak D call: TRBD2 (6 bases). The CDR3 covers 14 residues. V was clipped by 4 bases and J by 7 bases, with 18 bases between them. Germline assignment: CDR1 SGHRS and CDR2 YFSETQ. In DNA, the CDR3 is TGCGCCAGCAGCCTCGGGACTTTCCTTAGGGAGCAGTACTTC. It codes for CASSLGTFLREQYF.

This clonotype came up a few times. The chain is built from TRBV20-1 and TRBJ2-7; D perhaps matches TRBD1 (5 bases). Germline CDR1 is DFQATT and CDR2 is SNEGSKA (reference sequence). The ends were cut back, 5 bases at V and 6 bases at J, with 17 bases in the middle. The CDR3 consists of 13 residues. In nucleotides, the CDR3 is TGCAGTGCTCGGAACGACAGTTTTGTCGAGCAGTACTTC. Its protein is CSARNDSFVEQYF.

V is TRBV5-1 and J is TRBJ2-7, with 7 bases lining up with TRBD1. V lost 0 bases and J lost 5; bases outside the gene matches: 2. Germline values: CDR1 SGHRS, CDR2 YFSETQ. This CDR3 is built from 13 residues. The chain's CDR3 is CASSLDRGNEQYF. CDR3 DNA sequence: TGCGCCAGCAGCTTGGACAGGGGCAACGAGCAGTACTTC.

The genes are TRBV5-4 and TRBJ2-3; D uncertain. Germline V gene data show CDR1 as SGHNT and CDR2 as YYREEE (reference sequence). V was pared by 0 bases and J by 5 bases, with 4 bases between. The CDR3 length is 12 residues. The CDR3 sequence is CASSLDLDTQYF. Here the CDR3 DNA reads TGTGCCAGCAGCTTGGACCTAGATACGCAGTATTTT.